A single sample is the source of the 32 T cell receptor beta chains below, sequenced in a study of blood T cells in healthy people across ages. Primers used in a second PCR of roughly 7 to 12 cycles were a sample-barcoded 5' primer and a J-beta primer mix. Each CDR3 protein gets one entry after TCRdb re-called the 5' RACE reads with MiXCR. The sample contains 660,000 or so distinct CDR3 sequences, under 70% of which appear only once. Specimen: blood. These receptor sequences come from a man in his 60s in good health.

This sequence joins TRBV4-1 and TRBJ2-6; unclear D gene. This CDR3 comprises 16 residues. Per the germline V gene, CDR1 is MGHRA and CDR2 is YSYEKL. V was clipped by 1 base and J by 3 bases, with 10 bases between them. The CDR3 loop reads CASSQGAGFGANVLTF. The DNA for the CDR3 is TGCGCCAGCAGCCAAGGGGCTGGCTTTGGGGCCAACGTCCTGACTTTC.

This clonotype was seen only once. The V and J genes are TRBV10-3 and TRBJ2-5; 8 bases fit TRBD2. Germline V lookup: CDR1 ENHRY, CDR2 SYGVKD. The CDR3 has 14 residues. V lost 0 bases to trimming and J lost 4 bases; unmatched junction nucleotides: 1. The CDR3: CAISESGRGETQYF. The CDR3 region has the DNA TGTGCCATCAGTGAGTCCGGGAGGGGAGAGACCCAGTACTTC.

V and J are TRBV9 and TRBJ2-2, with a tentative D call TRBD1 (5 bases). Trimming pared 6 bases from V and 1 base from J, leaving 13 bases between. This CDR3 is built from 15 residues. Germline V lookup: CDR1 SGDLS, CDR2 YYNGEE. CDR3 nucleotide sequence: TGTGCCAGCACCCAGGGAACGGTGAACACCGGGGAGCTGTTTTTT. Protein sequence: CASTQGTVNTGELFF.

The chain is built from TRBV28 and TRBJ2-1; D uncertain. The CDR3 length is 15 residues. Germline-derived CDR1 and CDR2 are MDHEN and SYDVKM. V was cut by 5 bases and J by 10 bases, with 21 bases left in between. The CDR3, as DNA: TGTGCCAGCAGTCATTGGGATATCCGGGTGTACGAGCAGTTCTTC. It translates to CASSHWDIRVYEQFF.

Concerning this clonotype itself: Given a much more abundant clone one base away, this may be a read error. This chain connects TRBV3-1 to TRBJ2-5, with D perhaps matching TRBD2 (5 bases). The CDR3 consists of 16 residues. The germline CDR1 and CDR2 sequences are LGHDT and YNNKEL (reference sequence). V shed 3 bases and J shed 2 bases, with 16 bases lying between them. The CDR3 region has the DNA TGTGCCAGCAGCCAGATTAGACTAAGGAGGCAAGAGACCCAGTACTTC. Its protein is CASSQIRLRRQETQYF.

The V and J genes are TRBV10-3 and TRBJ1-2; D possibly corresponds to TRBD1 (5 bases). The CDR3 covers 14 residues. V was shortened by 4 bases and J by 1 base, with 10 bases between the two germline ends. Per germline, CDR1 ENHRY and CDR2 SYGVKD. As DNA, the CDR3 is TGTGCCATCAGTGGGACACTTTATAACTATGGCTACACCTTC. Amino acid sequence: CAISGTLYNYGYTF.

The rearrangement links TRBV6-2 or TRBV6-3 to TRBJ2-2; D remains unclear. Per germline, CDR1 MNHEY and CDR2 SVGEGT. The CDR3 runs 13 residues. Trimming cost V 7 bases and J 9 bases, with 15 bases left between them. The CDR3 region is CASTTAPTRELFF. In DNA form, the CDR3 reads TGTGCCAGCACCACTGCTCCGACCAGGGAGCTGTTTTTT.

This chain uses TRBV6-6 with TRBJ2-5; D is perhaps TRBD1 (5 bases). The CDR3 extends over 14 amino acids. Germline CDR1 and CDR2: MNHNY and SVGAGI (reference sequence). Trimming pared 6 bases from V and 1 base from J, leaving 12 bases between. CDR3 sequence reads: CASSPRVPQETQYF. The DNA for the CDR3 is TGTGCCAGCAGCCCCAGGGTTCCCCAAGAGACCCAGTACTTC.

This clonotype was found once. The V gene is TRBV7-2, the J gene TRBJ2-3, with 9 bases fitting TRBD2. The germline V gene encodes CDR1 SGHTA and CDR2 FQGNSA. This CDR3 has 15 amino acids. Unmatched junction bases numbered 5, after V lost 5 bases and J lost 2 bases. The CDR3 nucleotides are TGTGCCAGCAGCGAGACTAGCGGTCACACAGATACGCAGTATTTT. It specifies CASSETSGHTDTQYF. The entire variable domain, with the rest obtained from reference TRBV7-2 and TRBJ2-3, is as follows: GAGVSQSPSNKVTEKGKDVELRCDPISGHTALYWYRQSLGQGLEFLIYFQGNSAPDKSGLPSDRFSAERTGGSVSTLTIQRTQQEDSAVYLCASSETSGHTDTQYFGPGTRLTVL.

The CDR3 region is CASSLRYNSPLHF. CDR3 nucleotides: TGTGCCAGCAGTTTACGCTATAATTCACCCCTCCACTTT. The chain links TRBV27 to TRBJ1-6; D remains unclear. Germline-derived CDR1 and CDR2 are MNHEY and SMNVEV (reference sequence). The V end lost 2 bases, the J end lost 3 bases, and 2 bases lay between the germline ends. This CDR3 is 13 amino acids long.

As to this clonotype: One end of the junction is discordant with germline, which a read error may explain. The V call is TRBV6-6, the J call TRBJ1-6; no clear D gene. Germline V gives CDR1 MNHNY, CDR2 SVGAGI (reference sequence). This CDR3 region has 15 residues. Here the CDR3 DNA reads TGTGCCAGCAGCCAAACAAGGAGCTATAATTCACCCCCCCACTTT. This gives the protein CASSQTRSYNSPPHF.

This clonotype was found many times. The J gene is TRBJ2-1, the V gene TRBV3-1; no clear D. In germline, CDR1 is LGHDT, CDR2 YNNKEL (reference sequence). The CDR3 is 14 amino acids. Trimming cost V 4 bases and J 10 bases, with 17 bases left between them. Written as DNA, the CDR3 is TGTGCCAGCAGCCGGTCTGGGTCGGTAGCCGAGCAGTTCTTC. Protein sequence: CASSRSGSVAEQFF.

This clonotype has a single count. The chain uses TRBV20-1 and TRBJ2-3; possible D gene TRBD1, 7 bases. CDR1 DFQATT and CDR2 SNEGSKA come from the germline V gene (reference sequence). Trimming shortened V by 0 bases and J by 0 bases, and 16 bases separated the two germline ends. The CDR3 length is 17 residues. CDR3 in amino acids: CSARDRGTDTSTDTQYF. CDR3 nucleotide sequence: TGCAGTGCTAGAGATCGGGGGACAGATACGAGCACAGATACGCAGTATTTT.

In DNA, the CDR3 is TGTGCCAGCAGTTATAGGCGCGGCGCCTACAATGAGCAGTTCTTC. Translated: CASSYRRGAYNEQFF. The chain links TRBV6-2 or TRBV6-3 to TRBJ2-1; D gene uncertain. V lost 3 bases to trimming and J lost 2 bases, with 11 bases between them. The length of the CDR3 is 15 residues. Per the germline V gene, CDR1 is MNHEY and CDR2 is SVGEGT.

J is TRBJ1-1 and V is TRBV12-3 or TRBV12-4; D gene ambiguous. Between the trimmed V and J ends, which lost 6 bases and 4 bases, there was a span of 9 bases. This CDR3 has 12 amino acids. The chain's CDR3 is CASSPSITEAFF. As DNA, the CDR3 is TGTGCCAGCAGCCCGTCCATCACTGAAGCTTTCTTT.

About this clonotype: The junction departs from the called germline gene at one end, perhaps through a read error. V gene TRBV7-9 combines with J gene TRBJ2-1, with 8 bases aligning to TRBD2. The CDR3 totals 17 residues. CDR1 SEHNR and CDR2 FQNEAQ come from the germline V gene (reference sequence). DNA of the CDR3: TGTGCCAGCAGCTTAGCCTCATCGGGGGGGCGGTACAACGAGCAGTTCTTC. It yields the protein CASSLASSGGRYNEQFF.

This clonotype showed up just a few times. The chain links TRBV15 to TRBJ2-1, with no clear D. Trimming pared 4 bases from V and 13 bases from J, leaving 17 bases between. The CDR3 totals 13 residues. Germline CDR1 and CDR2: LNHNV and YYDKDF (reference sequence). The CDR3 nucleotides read TGTGCCACCAGCACTACTCGGACCGCCTCTCAGTTCTTC. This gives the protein CATSTTRTASQFF.

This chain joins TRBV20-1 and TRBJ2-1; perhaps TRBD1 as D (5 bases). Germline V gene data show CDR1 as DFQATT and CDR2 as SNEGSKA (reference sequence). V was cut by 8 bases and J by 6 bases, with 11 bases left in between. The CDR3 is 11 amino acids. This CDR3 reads CSPAQGNEQFF. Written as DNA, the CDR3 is TGCAGTCCAGCCCAGGGCAATGAGCAGTTCTTC.

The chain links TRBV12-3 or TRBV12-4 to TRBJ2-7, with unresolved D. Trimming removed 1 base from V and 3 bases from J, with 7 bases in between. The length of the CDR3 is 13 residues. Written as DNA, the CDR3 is TGTGCCAGCAGTTTAGTGAACAGCTACGAGCAGTACTTC. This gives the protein CASSLVNSYEQYF.

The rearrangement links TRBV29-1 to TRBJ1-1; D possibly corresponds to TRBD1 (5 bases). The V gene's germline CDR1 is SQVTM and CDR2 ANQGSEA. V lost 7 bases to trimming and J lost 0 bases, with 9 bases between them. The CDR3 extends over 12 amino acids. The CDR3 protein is CSAARVNTEAFF. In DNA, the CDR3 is TGCAGCGCCGCCAGGGTGAACACTGAAGCTTTCTTT.

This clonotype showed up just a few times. This chain's CDR3 is CASSLGARTDTQYF. The CDR3 DNA reads TGTGCCAGCAGTTTAGGGGCGAGAACAGATACGCAGTATTTT. The chain carries TRBV12-3 or TRBV12-4 and TRBJ2-3; no clear D. CDR3 length equals 14 residues. With 1 base removed from V and 3 bases from J, the gap between germline ends came to 8 bases.

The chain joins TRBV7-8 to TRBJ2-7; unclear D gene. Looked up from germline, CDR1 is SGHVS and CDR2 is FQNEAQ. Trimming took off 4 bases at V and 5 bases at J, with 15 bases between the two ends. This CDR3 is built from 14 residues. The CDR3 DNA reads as TGTGCCAGCAGCTCCGAGACCGGCATTAACGAGCAGTACTTC. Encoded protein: CASSSETGINEQYF.

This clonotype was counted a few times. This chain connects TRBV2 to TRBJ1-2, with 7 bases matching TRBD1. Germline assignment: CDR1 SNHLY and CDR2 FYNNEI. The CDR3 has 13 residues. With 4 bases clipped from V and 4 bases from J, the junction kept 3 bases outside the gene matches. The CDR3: CASSGDSGYGYTF. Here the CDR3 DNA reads TGTGCCAGCAGTGGGGACAGCGGCTATGGCTACACCTTC. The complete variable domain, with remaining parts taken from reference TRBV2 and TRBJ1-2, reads EPEVTQTPSHQVTQMGQEVILRCVPISNHLYFYWYRQILGQKVEFLVSFYNNEISEKSEIFDDQFSVERPDGSNFTLKIRSTKLEDSAMYFCASSGDSGYGYTFGSGTRLTVV.

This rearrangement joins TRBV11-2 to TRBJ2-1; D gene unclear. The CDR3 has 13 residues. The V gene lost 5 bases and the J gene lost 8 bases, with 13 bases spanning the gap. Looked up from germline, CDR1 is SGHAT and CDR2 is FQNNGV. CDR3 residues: CASSPQKAYEQFF. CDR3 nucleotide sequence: TGTGCCAGCAGCCCCCAAAAGGCCTATGAGCAGTTCTTC.

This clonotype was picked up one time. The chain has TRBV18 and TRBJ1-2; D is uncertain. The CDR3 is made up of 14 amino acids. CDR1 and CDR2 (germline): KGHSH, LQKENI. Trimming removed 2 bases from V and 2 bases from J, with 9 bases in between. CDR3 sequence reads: CASSPTQANYGYTF. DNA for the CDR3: TGTGCCAGCTCACCAACCCAGGCAAACTATGGCTACACCTTC.

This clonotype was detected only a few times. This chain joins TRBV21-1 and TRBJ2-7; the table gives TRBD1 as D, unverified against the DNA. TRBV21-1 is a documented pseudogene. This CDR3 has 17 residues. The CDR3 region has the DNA TGTGCCAGCAGCAAAGCGTACGACAGGCCCCTGAAATACGAGCAGTACTTC. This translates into CASSKAYDRPLKYEQYF.

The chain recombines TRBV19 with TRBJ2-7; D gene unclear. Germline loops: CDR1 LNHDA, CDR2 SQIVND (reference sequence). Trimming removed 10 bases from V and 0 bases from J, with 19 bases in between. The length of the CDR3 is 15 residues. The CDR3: CATRDGHYPSYEQYF. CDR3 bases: TGTGCCACCCGAGATGGGCACTACCCCTCCTACGAGCAGTACTTC.

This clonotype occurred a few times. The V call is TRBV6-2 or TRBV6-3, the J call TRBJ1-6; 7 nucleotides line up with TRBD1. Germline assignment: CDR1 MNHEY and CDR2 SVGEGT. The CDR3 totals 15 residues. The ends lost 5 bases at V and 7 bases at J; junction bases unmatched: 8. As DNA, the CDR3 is TGTGCCAGCAGTACCCGGGACAGCCTGAATTCACCCCTCCACTTT. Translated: CASSTRDSLNSPLHF.

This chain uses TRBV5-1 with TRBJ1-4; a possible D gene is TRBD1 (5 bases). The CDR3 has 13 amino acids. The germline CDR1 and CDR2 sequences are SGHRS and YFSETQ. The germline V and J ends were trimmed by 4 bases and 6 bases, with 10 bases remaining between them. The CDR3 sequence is CASSRDDHEKLFF. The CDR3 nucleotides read TGCGCCAGCAGCCGGGACGACCATGAAAAACTGTTTTTT.

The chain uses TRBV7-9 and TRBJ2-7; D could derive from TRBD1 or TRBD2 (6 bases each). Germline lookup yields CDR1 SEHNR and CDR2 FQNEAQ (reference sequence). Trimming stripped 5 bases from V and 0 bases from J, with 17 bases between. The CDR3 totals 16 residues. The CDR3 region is CASSPSGGLSSYEQYF. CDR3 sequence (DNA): TGTGCCAGCAGCCCTAGTGGGGGGCTCAGCTCCTACGAGCAGTACTTC. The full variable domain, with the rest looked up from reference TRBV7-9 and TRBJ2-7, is DTGVSQNPRHKITKRGQNVTFRCDPISEHNRLYWYRQTLGQGPEFLTYFQNEAQLEKSRLLSDRFSAERPKGSFSTLEIQRTEQGDSAMYLCASSPSGGLSSYEQYFGPGTRLTVT.

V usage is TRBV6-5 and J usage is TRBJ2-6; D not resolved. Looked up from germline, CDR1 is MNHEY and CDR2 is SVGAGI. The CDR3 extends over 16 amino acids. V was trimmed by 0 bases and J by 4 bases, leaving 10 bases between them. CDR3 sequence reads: CASSYSFAAGANVLTF. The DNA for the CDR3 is TGTGCCAGCAGTTACTCCTTCGCTGCCGGGGCCAACGTCCTGACTTTC.

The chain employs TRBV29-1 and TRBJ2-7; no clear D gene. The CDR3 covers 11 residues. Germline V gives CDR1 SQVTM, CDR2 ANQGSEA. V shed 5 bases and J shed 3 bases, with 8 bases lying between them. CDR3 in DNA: TGCAGCGTTACGGACGGCTACGAGCAGTACTTC. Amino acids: CSVTDGYEQYF.